This T cell receptor (beta chain) was documented in a study of tumor-infiltrating lymphocytes in primary liver carcinoma. A primer in the constant region served to generate TCR beta cDNA from approximately 500 ng of total RNA. ARM-PCR was slightly modified, and three nested multiplex PCR rounds with it gave rise to the TCR beta libraries. A C-beta reverse primer was combined with TRBV1-TRBV30 forward primers in the first two PCR rounds, and each round had around 11 cycles. TCRdb processed the multiplex PCR reads anew with MiXCR; each CDR3 protein has one entry. The sample includes fewer than 400,000 distinct CDR3 sequences, roughly three fifths of them seen just once. Germline CDR1 is SQVTM and CDR2 is ANQGSEA. V shed 7 bases and J shed 3 bases, with 10 bases lying between them. This CDR3 contains 11 residues. Findings and limits, study-wide: Tumors had a top-250-clone fraction that was significantly higher than blood (p = 0.039).

Details on this clonotype: Its specificity is unknown.

Germline DNA was also extracted, and blood RNA derived from unsorted whole blood. Prior to the surgical procedure, four milliliters of peripheral blood were collected. The sample comprised peripheral blood. The TCR comes from a woman aged 25 to 39 with primary liver carcinoma and hepatitis B virus infection. The genes are TRBV29-1 and TRBJ2-7; D is unclear. The CDR3 region has the DNA TGCAGCGCCGTTGCCTTCTACGAGCAGTACTTC. Translating gives CSAVAFYEQYF.